The present T cell receptor beta chain was sequenced within a study of graft-versus-host responses after intestinal transplantation. Notes on the study in general: Within allografts, high graft-versus-host to host-versus-graft clonal ratios were seen among patients with graft-donor T cell macrochimerism.

Germline values: CDR1 SNHLY, CDR2 FYNNEI. The CDR3 has 15 residues. V dropped 8 bases and J dropped 5; count of bases not matched to a gene: 12. Assay used: immunoSEQ multiplex PCR; TCRdb lists only in-frame clones, some missing. The profile covers tens of thousands of clones, with around 90% appearing a single time and roughly 0.37% taken by the ten largest. On this clone itself: The antigen remains unidentified.

The sample here was unstimulated CD4+ T cells sorted from spleen or lymph node cells, taken before intestinal transplant. The source of this sequence is a human donor who received an intestinal transplant. The V gene is TRBV2, the J gene TRBJ2-5; TRBD1 matches at 9 bases. The CDR3 protein is CASRPRQGVGETQYF. CDR3 nucleotide sequence: TGTGCCAGCCGCCCTCGACAGGGGGTAGGTGAGACCCAGTACTTC.